This entry is about one T cell receptor beta chain. Its antigen is still unknown. TCRdb keeps only in-frame clones here, not all; method: immunoSEQ multiplex PCR. The table includes tens of thousands of clones, 65% to 90% detected once. The data derive from a study of T cell responses to AZD1222 COVID-19 vaccine. Study summary: Analyses pooled second doses at about 4 or about 12 weeks.

Study-level points and caveats: The reported proportion of spike-specific TCRs targeting unmutated variant regions was nearly half. There were repertoire samples only from the period after the peak T cell response. Donors were largely white British and mainly female; clonal diversity was possibly underestimated.

The trim removed 4 bases at V and 3 bases at J, leaving 4 bases unmatched. CDR1 SGHTA and CDR2 FQGNSA come from the germline V gene. The CDR3 consists of 15 residues. The source material was peripheral blood, sampled on day 0 of AZD1222 vaccination. The V gene is TRBV7-2, the J gene TRBJ2-3; 10 nucleotides match TRBD1. This TCR was sampled from an adult in good health. This CDR3 reads CASSSSGQGTDTQYF. The CDR3 DNA sequence: TGTGCCAGCAGCTCCTCGGGACAGGGGACAGATACGCAGTATTTT.